This TCR beta chain appears in the sequencing data of a study of T cells in Graves' hyperthyroidism and ophthalmopathy. Study results and caveats: Expanded thyroid clonotypes (above 0.001) were mostly also found in blood.

Stable Graves' hyperthyroidism meant no ophthalmopathy progression within 18 months. Lactation, pregnancy, other autoimmune disease or uncontrolled infection led to exclusion of patients. On the basis of clinical symptoms, serum thyroxine and TRAb, thyroid ultrasound and orbital computed tomography, diagnoses were made. Note on this clonotype: Its antigen is still unknown.

There were TCR beta CDR3 regions amplified from RNA transcripts. RT-PCR in the first round (using the HTBI primer set) targeted the TCR CDR3. TCRdb recomputed calls from the multiplex PCR reads with MiXCR, one row per CDR3 protein. This table has 40,000 to 55,000 distinct CDR3 sequences, around half appearing once. The germline V and J ends were trimmed by 3 bases and 4 bases, with 15 bases remaining between them. Looked up from germline, CDR1 is SEHNR and CDR2 is FQNEAQ (reference sequence). The length of the CDR3 is 16 residues. The receptor comes from a woman aged 50 to 65 with Graves' hyperthyroidism. The sample taken for sequencing was peripheral blood or thyroid tissue (not recorded which). J is TRBJ1-4 and V is TRBV7-9; D is ambiguous. CDR3 residues: CASSLAHSGVNEKLFF. The DNA for the CDR3 is TGTGCCAGCAGCTTGGCCCACAGCGGTGTTAATGAAAAACTGTTTTTT. Variable domain in full (rest from reference TRBV7-9 and TRBJ1-4): DTGVSQNPRHKITKRGQNVTFRCDPISEHNRLYWYRQTLGQGPEFLTYFQNEAQLEKSRLLSDRFSAERPKGSFSTLEIQRTEQGDSAMYLCASSLAHSGVNEKLFFGSGTQLSVL.